This record looks at one T cell receptor (beta chain) sequence and its context. Its target is not known. The germline V gene has CDR1 LNHDA and CDR2 SQIVND (reference sequence). The CDR3 sequence is 15 residues long. The V end was cut by 5 bases, the J end by 1 base, with 14 bases between. The sample is drawn from a study of T cell responses to AZD1222 COVID-19 vaccine. Whole-study findings and limits: Close to half of spike-specific TCRs reportedly recognize unmutated variant regions. Only after the peak T cell response were repertoires sampled. The sample set comprised mostly white British donors with more females, and clonal diversity was possibly underestimated.

Some clones are missing from TCRdb's copy, which holds only in-frame ones; the method was immunoSEQ multiplex PCR. The data contain 98,000 or so clones, over 90% of them seen just once; the ten biggest clones take up around 5%. The receptor comes from an adult in good health. The V call is TRBV19, the J call TRBJ1-1, with D possibly TRBD1 on 6 matching bases. This material consisted of peripheral blood, taken on day 0 of AZD1222 vaccination. The CDR3 here is CASSSGGPGNTEAFF. The CDR3 DNA is TGTGCCAGTAGTTCCGGGGGCCCCGGGAACACTGAAGCTTTCTTT.